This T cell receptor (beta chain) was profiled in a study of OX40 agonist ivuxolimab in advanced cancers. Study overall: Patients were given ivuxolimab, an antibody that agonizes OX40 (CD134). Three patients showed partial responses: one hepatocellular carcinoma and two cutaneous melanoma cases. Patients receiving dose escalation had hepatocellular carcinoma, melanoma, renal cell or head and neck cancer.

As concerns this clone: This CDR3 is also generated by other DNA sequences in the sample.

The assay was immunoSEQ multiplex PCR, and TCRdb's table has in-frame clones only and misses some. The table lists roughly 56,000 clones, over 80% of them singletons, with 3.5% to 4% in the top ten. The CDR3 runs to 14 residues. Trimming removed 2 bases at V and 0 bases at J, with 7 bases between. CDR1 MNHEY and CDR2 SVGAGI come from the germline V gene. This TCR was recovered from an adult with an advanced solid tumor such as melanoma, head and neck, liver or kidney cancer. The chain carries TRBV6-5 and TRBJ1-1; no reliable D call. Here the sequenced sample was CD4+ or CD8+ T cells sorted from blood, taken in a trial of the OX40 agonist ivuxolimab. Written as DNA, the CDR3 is TGTGCCAGCAGTTACGGAGGCATGAACACTGAAGCTTTCTTT. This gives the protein CASSYGGMNTEAFF.